Below are 30 T cell receptor beta chains sequenced from a single sample in a study of T-cell memory formation after mild COVID-19 (dated by TCRdb to the early 2020s). Libraries were made using 5' RACE. Reads for this sample came from an Illumina NovaSeq 6000. TCRdb reprocessed the public reads (quality trimming at Q25 with fastp, clone calling with MiXCR) and kept in-frame beta chains. Every entry covers one CDR3 protein and lists the most common genes and DNA from its rows. Recorded for this sample are hundreds of thousands of distinct CDR3 sequences; roughly 18% of them occurred a single time. Jointly, the top ten make up around 12% of the sample. The specimen was PBMCs or a T cell subset sorted from them (not recorded which). These receptors came from an adult woman who had mild COVID-19 (a few samples of this study predate the infection). The sample titles of this study are shuffled in the database, so cell type and time point are left out; the donor was told from shared clones.

V is TRBV2 and J is TRBJ2-1; 7 positions agree with TRBD1. The CDR3 is 17 amino acids. J lost 7 bases, V lost 8 bases, and 20 bases had no gene match. Per the germline V gene, CDR1 is SNHLY and CDR2 is FYNNEI. The CDR3 sequence is CASSVRLGDRTRNEQFF. The CDR3 nucleotides are TGTGCCAGCTCGGTGCGATTGGGGGACAGAACAAGGAATGAGCAGTTCTTC.

This clonotype was detected a few times. This chain links TRBV5-6 with TRBJ2-4; 7 bases map to TRBD1. Trimming took 4 bases from V and 5 from J; bases not matched to a gene: 12. The CDR3 extends over 16 amino acids. The germline CDR1 and CDR2 sequences are SGHDT and YYEEEE. CDR3 bases: TGTGCCAGCAGCGAAAGACAGGGAAGGATAGAAAACATTCAGTACTTC. This gives the protein CASSERQGRIENIQYF.

This clonotype was observed a few times. J is TRBJ1-2 and V is TRBV10-3, with D unresolved. The CDR3 totals 13 residues. The germline V and J ends were trimmed by 8 bases and 5 bases, with 15 bases remaining between them. The germline CDR1 and CDR2 sequences are ENHRY and SYGVKD. CDR3 DNA: TGTGCCATCGGTGGCGTGACGACTTATGGCTACACCTTC. Its translation: CAIGGVTTYGYTF.

This CDR3 reads CASSYRLAASGANVLTF. The CDR3 DNA is TGTGCCAGCAGTTACCGGCTAGCGGCCTCTGGGGCCAACGTCCTGACTTTC. The chain joins TRBV6-5 to TRBJ2-6, with 7 positions matching TRBD2. The CDR3 loop spans 17 amino acids. V was clipped by 2 bases and J by 0 bases; unmatched bases: 4. Per the germline V gene, CDR1 is MNHEY and CDR2 is SVGAGI.

This clonotype was observed a handful of times. This chain links TRBV11-2 with TRBJ2-5; 11 bases line up with TRBD2. Germline trimming cut 1 base from V and 5 bases from J; bases unmatched to any gene: 3. The CDR3 is 15 residues long. The V gene's germline CDR1 is SGHAT and CDR2 FQNNGV. Here the CDR3 DNA reads TGTGCCAGCAGCTTAGTAGCGGGGGGGCTGGAGACCCAGTACTTC. It yields the protein CASSLVAGGLETQYF.

This clonotype was seen only a few times. CDR3 sequence reads: CASSLGFTSGGNEQFF. Written as DNA, the CDR3 is TGCGCCAGCAGCTTGGGCTTCACTAGCGGGGGAAATGAGCAGTTCTTC. The chain combines TRBV5-1 with TRBJ2-1; 11 nucleotides match TRBD2. In germline, CDR1 is SGHRS, CDR2 YFSETQ. Trimming at V came to 0 bases and at J to 7 bases, leaving 6 bases not matched to a gene. The CDR3 loop spans 16 amino acids.

The V call is TRBV3-1, the J call TRBJ2-5, with D perhaps matching TRBD2 (6 bases). Germline CDR1 reads LGHDT; CDR2 reads YNNKEL (reference sequence). The CDR3 has 14 amino acids. V was trimmed by 2 bases and J by 4 bases, leaving 11 bases between them. The CDR3 loop is CASSQRGKRETQYF. For the CDR3, the DNA is TGTGCCAGCAGCCAACGGGGGAAGAGAGAGACCCAGTACTTC.

The rearrangement links TRBV9 to TRBJ1-1, with TRBD1 matching over 8 bases. Germline trimming cut 4 bases from V and 12 bases from J; bases unmatched to any gene: 14. The CDR3 has 14 residues. Germline V lookup: CDR1 SGDLS, CDR2 YYNGEE. Here the CDR3 reads CASSPRDRSIPSFF. The CDR3 coding sequence is TGTGCCAGCAGCCCGCGGGACAGGTCGATACCCTCTTTCTTT.

This clonotype was found a few times. J is TRBJ1-1 and V is TRBV9, with unresolved D. Per germline, CDR1 SGDLS and CDR2 YYNGEE. V was trimmed by 3 bases and J by 8 bases, leaving 14 bases between them. The CDR3 covers 13 residues. DNA for the CDR3: TGTGCCAGCAGCGACCGGACCGCGGGAGAAGCTTTCTTT. Translating gives CASSDRTAGEAFF.

The V gene is TRBV2, the J gene TRBJ1-2; 9 bases map to TRBD1. Per the germline V gene, CDR1 is SNHLY and CDR2 is FYNNEI. This CDR3 is 13 amino acids long. Germline trimming cut 7 bases from V and 6 bases from J; bases unmatched to any gene: 6. The CDR3 protein is CASTFDRGNGYTF. CDR3 bases: TGTGCCAGCACCTTTGACAGGGGGAATGGCTACACCTTC.

The chain is built from TRBV5-6 and TRBJ1-3; 7 bases agree with TRBD1. V shed 0 bases and J 4 bases; nucleotides not matched to a gene: 7. This CDR3 contains 16 residues. CDR1 is SGHDT and CDR2 is YYEEEE in the germline V gene. The CDR3 DNA follows: TGTGCCAGCAGCTTGGTGACAGGGTCGCAAGGAAACACCATATATTTT. Its translation: CASSLVTGSQGNTIYF.

The rearrangement uses TRBV6-2 or TRBV6-3 and TRBJ2-5, with TRBD2 as a possible D gene (6 bases). The CDR3 is 13 amino acids. The germline V gene has CDR1 MNHEY and CDR2 SVGEGT. Trimming pared 7 bases from V and 5 bases from J, leaving 14 bases between. Written as DNA, the CDR3 is TGTGCCAGCATCCGACTAGTCGGGGAGACCCAGTACTTC. Residues: CASIRLVGETQYF.

The chain recombines TRBV6-2 or TRBV6-3 with TRBJ2-5; 8 bases line up with TRBD1. The CDR3 sequence is 14 residues long. The junction had 7 bases not matched to a gene; V was cut back by 6 bases and J by 4 bases. Per the germline V gene, CDR1 is MNHEY and CDR2 is SVGEGT. This CDR3 is CASRETGVGETQYF. Here the CDR3 DNA reads TGTGCCAGCAGAGAGACAGGGGTAGGAGAGACCCAGTACTTC.

This clonotype was observed many times. The rearrangement uses TRBV27 and TRBJ2-7; D ambiguous. The CDR3 has 13 amino acids. Per the germline V gene, CDR1 is MNHEY and CDR2 is SMNVEV (reference sequence). V lost 3 bases, J lost 2 bases, and 8 bases lay in between. The CDR3 spells CASSLNGAYEQYF. The CDR3 DNA sequence: TGTGCCAGCAGTTTGAACGGAGCCTACGAGCAGTACTTC.

This clonotype was seen a few times. The chain couples TRBV18 to TRBJ1-2; perhaps TRBD1 as D (6 bases). The CDR3 consists of 12 residues. The germline V and J ends were trimmed by 6 bases and 5 bases, with 10 bases remaining between them. Germline loops: CDR1 KGHSH, CDR2 LQKENI. CDR3 protein: CASSVTGYGYTF. CDR3 sequence (DNA): TGTGCCAGCTCCGTGACAGGATATGGCTACACCTTC. Combining the CDR3 with reference TRBV18 and TRBJ1-2 gives the whole variable domain NAGVMQNPRHLVRRRGQEARLRCSPMKGHSHVYWYRQLPEEGLKFMVYLQKENIIDESGMPKERFSAEFPKEGPSILRIQQVVRGDSAAYFCASSVTGYGYTFGSGTRLTVV.

With regard to this clonotype: Sequence at one end of the junction differs from germline and may be a read error. V usage is TRBV13 and J usage is TRBJ2-7, with TRBD1 matching 10 bases. Germline CDR1 and CDR2: PRHDT and FYEKMQ (reference sequence). There are 12 residues in the CDR3. The CDR3 here is CASSLRTGGQSF. The CDR3 nucleotides are TGTGCCAGCAGCTTACGGACAGGGGGGCAGAGTTTC.

J is TRBJ2-3 and V is TRBV6-1; 12 positions agree with TRBD1. Germline V lookup: CDR1 MNHNS, CDR2 SASEGT. With 7 bases clipped from V and 5 bases from J, the junction kept 4 bases outside the gene matches. This CDR3 spans 14 amino acids. The CDR3 is CASTRDRGQDTQYF. In DNA, the CDR3 is TGTGCCAGCACCCGGGACAGGGGGCAAGATACGCAGTATTTT.

This clonotype came up a few times. The rearrangement links TRBV4-2 to TRBJ2-1, with 9 bases aligning to TRBD2. With V trimmed by 4 bases and J by 6 bases, 7 bases remained unmatched. CDR3 size: 15 residues. CDR1 is LGHNA, CDR2 YNFKEQ, per germline. The CDR3 nucleotides are TGTGCCAGCAGCCCGACTAGCGGCCAAGGCAATGAGCAGTTCTTC. Residues: CASSPTSGQGNEQFF.

This clonotype appeared a few times. The rearrangement joins TRBV5-1 to TRBJ2-5; D may be TRBD1 or TRBD2 (5 bases each). The CDR3 is 14 amino acids. Germline V gives CDR1 SGHRS, CDR2 YFSETQ. Trimming removed 7 bases at V and 0 bases at J, with 13 bases between. The CDR3 DNA follows: TGCGCCAGCGGCCCCGGGACCTACCAAGAGACCCAGTACTTC. Translated, it gives CASGPGTYQETQYF.

The CDR3 reads CAWARDSYEQYF. In DNA, the CDR3 is TGTGCCTGGGCCAGGGACTCCTACGAGCAGTACTTC. The V gene is TRBV30, the J gene TRBJ2-7; a possible D gene is TRBD1 (5 bases). CDR1 is GTSNPN and CDR2 is SVGIG in the germline V gene (reference sequence). The ends were cut back, 5 bases at V and 0 bases at J, with 8 bases in the middle. This CDR3 contains 12 residues.

This chain links TRBV7-3 with TRBJ2-1, with D perhaps TRBD1 (6 bases). The V gene lost 1 base and the J gene lost 8 bases, with 12 bases spanning the gap. There are 14 residues in the CDR3. The germline CDR1 and CDR2 sequences are SGHTA and FQGTGA. DNA of the CDR3: TGTGCCAGCAGCTTAAGCAGGGGAAGGGATGAGCAGTTCTTC. Amino acids: CASSLSRGRDEQFF.

In nucleotides, the CDR3 is TGTGCCAGTAGTACCGGACTAGGGACGGGTGGCGATGAGCAGTTCTTC. Its protein is CASSTGLGTGGDEQFF. The J gene is TRBJ2-1, the V gene TRBV19; 7 bases are shared with TRBD2. The V and J ends lost 4 bases and 8 bases, in that order; junction bases with no gene match: 14. CDR1 is LNHDA, CDR2 SQIVND, per germline (reference sequence). The CDR3 runs 16 residues. Together with reference TRBV19 and TRBJ2-1, the CDR3 gives the full variable domain: DGGITQSPKYLFRKEGQNVTLSCEQNLNHDAMYWYRQDPGQGLRLIYYSQIVNDFQKGDIAEGYSVSREKKESFPLTVTSAQKNPTAFYLCASSTGLGTGGDEQFFGPGTRLTVL.

This clonotype was found many times. The V call is TRBV18, the J call TRBJ2-7; 12 bases align to TRBD2. V lost 0 bases and J lost 3; bases outside the gene matches: 9. The CDR3 consists of 18 residues. Per germline, CDR1 KGHSH and CDR2 LQKENI. The CDR3, as DNA: TGTGCCAGCTCACCACCGGCCCCCGGACTAGCGGGATTCTACGAGCAGTACTTC. Protein product: CASSPPAPGLAGFYEQYF.

This chain links TRBV12-3 or TRBV12-4 with TRBJ2-7; D is possibly TRBD1 (6 bases). The CDR3 is 14 amino acids. Deletions cut 7 bases from V and 0 bases from J, with 13 bases between. DNA for the CDR3: TGTGCCAGCACTCTACAGGGAAGCTCCTACGAGCAGTACTTC. It is translated as CASTLQGSSYEQYF.

This clonotype was counted ten times or more. The chain joins TRBV7-9 to TRBJ2-3; TRBD2 matches 9 bases. Germline loops: CDR1 SEHNR, CDR2 FQNEAQ (reference sequence). The trim removed 7 bases at V and 6 bases at J, leaving 11 bases unmatched. This CDR3 is built from 15 residues. This CDR3 reads CASTPWRGGSDTQYF. The CDR3 DNA is TGTGCCAGCACCCCTTGGCGGGGGGGCTCGGATACGCAGTATTTT. Based on the CDR3 plus reference TRBV7-9 and TRBJ2-3, the full variable domain is DTGVSQNPRHKITKRGQNVTFRCDPISEHNRLYWYRQTLGQGPEFLTYFQNEAQLEKSRLLSDRFSAERPKGSFSTLEIQRTEQGDSAMYLCASTPWRGGSDTQYFGPGTRLTVL.

This sequence joins TRBV25-1 and TRBJ1-2; 7 nucleotides agree with TRBD1. Germline V lookup: CDR1 MGHDK, CDR2 SYGVNS. The V gene end was trimmed by 6 bases and the J gene end by 2 bases; junction bases not matched to a gene: 6. The CDR3 is made up of 14 amino acids. The CDR3 is CASRQGGRNYGYTF. The CDR3 bases are TGTGCCAGCAGGCAGGGGGGCCGCAACTATGGCTACACCTTC.

The CDR3 DNA reads as TGTGCCAGCAGTTTAGCCACGACAGGGGTGGGCTACACCTTC. It translates to CASSLATTGVGYTF. The V and J genes are TRBV12-3 or TRBV12-4 and TRBJ1-2; 8 bases align to TRBD1. Losses at the gene ends were 0 bases for V and 8 bases for J; bases not matched to a gene: 5. The CDR3 spans 14 residues.

The V gene is TRBV7-2, the J gene TRBJ1-5, with D perhaps TRBD1 (5 bases). This CDR3 has 15 residues. Germline V CDR1 and CDR2: SGHTA, FQGNSA. Between the trimmed V and J ends, which lost 2 bases and 1 base, there was a span of 9 bases. For the CDR3, the DNA is TGTGCCAGCAGCTTATGGGGGGTGAGCAATCAGCCCCAGCATTTT. This codes for CASSLWGVSNQPQHF.

This clonotype was seen only a few times. The gene calls are TRBV7-9 and TRBJ2-7, with TRBD2 matching 8 bases. The trim removed 1 base at V and 3 bases at J, leaving 8 bases unmatched. The CDR3 length is 16 residues. CDR1 and CDR2 (germline): SEHNR, FQNEAQ (reference sequence). CDR3 bases: TGTGCCAGCAGCTTAGGCGGGAGGCTTAACGACTACGAGCAGTACTTC. It encodes CASSLGGRLNDYEQYF.

V usage is TRBV6-4 and J usage is TRBJ2-1; 10 bases line up with TRBD2. Unmatched junction bases numbered 2, after V lost 2 bases and J lost 13 bases. Germline assignment: CDR1 MRHNA and CDR2 SNTAGT. This CDR3 comprises 12 residues. This CDR3 reads CASSDPSGGQFF. In nucleotides, the CDR3 is TGTGCCAGCAGTGACCCTAGCGGGGGCCAGTTCTTC.